The rows below give T cell receptor beta chains drawn from one sample of a study of blood T cell repertoires in COVID-19. Assay: immunoSEQ multiplex PCR; the TCRdb copy retains only in-frame clones and omits some. The data show under 300,000 clones, 88% seen once. The sample taken for sequencing was PBMCs or T cells enriched from blood (not recorded which). The receptors here all came from a woman aged 60-75 years in a cohort exposed to, infected with or recovered from COVID-19 (not recorded which). Each CDR3 is given with its conserved first and last residue. A D gene is named only where the DNA matches it firmly. Clone size appears in some rows only: once, few, many, or a class for an expanded clone.

>NA|TRBV2|NA|TRBJ2-7
TGTGCCAGCAGCCCTTTCGGCGAGCAGTACTTC
CASSPFGEQYF
>TRBD2|TRBV20-1|NA|TRBJ2-5
TGCAGTGCTGTGCTGGGGGGAGGGATGTACTTC
CSAVLGGGMYF
>NA|TRBV19|NA|TRBJ1-5
TGTGCCAGTAGTATGGACAGATTCAATCAGCCCCAGCATTTT
CASSMDRFNQPQHF
>TRBD2|TRBV2|once|TRBJ2-1
TGTGCCAGCACCAAGCTAGCGGGAGAAGGTAATGAGCAGTTCTTC
CASTKLAGEGNEQFF
>NA|TRBV18|NA|TRBJ2-1
TGTGCCAGCTCACCAAGGACGGGAGATATGTGGAATGAGCAGTTCTTC
CASSPRTGDMWNEQFF
>NA|TRBV7-8|NA|TRBJ1-2
TGTGCCAGCAGCTTAGCGAATAGAGGGATCTATGGCTACACCTTC
CASSLANRGIYGYTF
>NA|TRBV2|many|TRBJ1-5
TGTGCCTCCAAAGCGGGGCCCAATCAGCCCCAGCATTTT
CASKAGPNQPQHF
>TRBD1|TRBV5-1|NA|TRBJ1-2
TGCGCCAGCAGCGAATCGACAGGGGGCGCAGATGGCTACACCTTC
CASSESTGGADGYTF
>NA|TRBV13|NA|TRBJ1-1
TGTGCCAGCAGCTGGGGCAGGGACACTGAAGCTTTCTTT
CASSWGRDTEAFF
>NA|TRBV5-1|once|TRBJ2-1
TGCGCCAGCAGCCCCCACACCTCGGGACTCAGCAATGAGCAGTTCTTC
CASSPHTSGLSNEQFF
>NA|TRBV28|NA|TRBJ1-1
TGTGCCAGCCACAGGGTAGGACAGATTATGAACACTGAAGCTTTCTTT
CASHRVGQIMNTEAFF
>NA|TRBV6-5|NA|TRBJ1-1
TGTGCCAGCAGGGGGCCGAACACTGAAGCTTTCTTT
CASRGPNTEAFF
>NA|TRBV10-1|many|TRBJ2-2
TGCGCCAGCAGTGAGTCCAGGGGCAATAACACCGGGGAGCTGTTTTTT
CASSESRGNNTGELFF
>TRBD1|TRBV28|NA|TRBJ1-1
TGTGCCAGCAGTTCAATTGGACAGGGGGCGCGGTCAGAAGCTTTCTTT
CASSSIGQGARSEAFF
>TRBD1|TRBV28|NA|TRBJ1-5
TGTGCCAGCAGGCTGCTACGGGGGACAGGGTCTCAGCCCCAGCATTTT
CASRLLRGTGSQPQHF
>NA|TRBV24-1|NA|TRBJ2-7
TGTGCCACCAGTGATTCCGTACGGGGTCCCTACGAGCAGTACTTC
CATSDSVRGPYEQYF
>TRBD1|TRBV24-1|once|TRBJ1-2
TGTGCCACCCGGGACAGTGTAAATGGCTACACCTTC
CATRDSVNGYTF
>NA|TRBV29-1|NA|TRBJ2-7
TGCAGCGTGGGGAGCTACGAGCAGTACTTC
CSVGSYEQYF
>TRBD1|TRBV4-3|NA|TRBJ2-2
TGCGCCAGCAGGGGGACAGAGAACACCGGGGAGCTGTTTTTT
CASRGTENTGELFF
>TRBD2|TRBV7-6|NA|TRBJ2-3
TGTGCCAGCAGCCCCCGGGCTAGCGGGAGGGCCTTAGTTGCAGATACGCAGTATTTT
CASSPRASGRALVADTQYF
>TRBD2|TRBV6-2/TRBV6-3|NA|TRBJ2-5
TGTGCCAGCAGCTGGACTAGCGGGGGGAGGCCCCAGTACTTC
CASSWTSGGRPQYF
>NA|TRBV28|NA|TRBJ1-5
TGTGCCAGCAGTCTGACTGGTACTAGCAATCAGCCCCAGCATTTT
CASSLTGTSNQPQHF
>TRBD1|TRBV28|NA|TRBJ2-7
TGTGCCAGCATTAACCCAGGGGGACGTAGCTACGAGCAGTACTTC
CASINPGGRSYEQYF
>NA|TRBV18|NA|TRBJ1-4
TGTGCCAGCTCCCCGGGGGTTAATGAAAAACTGTTTTTT
CASSPGVNEKLFF
>NA|TRBV2|NA|TRBJ1-1
TGTGCCAGCAGTGAAATAGAGGGCGACACTGAAGCTTTCTTT
CASSEIEGDTEAFF
>NA|TRBV18|NA|TRBJ1-2
TGTGCCAGCTCACCCCGCCGGGACACCGCTTATGGCTACACCTTC
CASSPRRDTAYGYTF
>NA|TRBV6-1|NA|TRBJ1-6
TGTGCCAGCAGTGAATTCAGGGGAAATTCACCCCTCCACTTT
CASSEFRGNSPLHF
>NA|TRBV10-1|NA|TRBJ2-3
TGCGCCAGCAGTGAGCCCCCGACAGATACGCAGTATTTT
CASSEPPTDTQYF
>NA|TRBV7-8|NA|TRBJ2-3
TGTGCCAGCAGCACCTGGGTCAGGGGCCGGTCGAGGGCAGATACGCAGTATTTT
CASSTWVRGRSRADTQYF
>TRBD2|TRBV11-3|NA|TRBJ2-1
TGTGCCAGCAGCTTAGCCAGCGGGAGGAGGTACAATGAGCAGTTCTTC
CASSLASGRRYNEQFF
>NA|TRBV7-9|NA|TRBJ1-4
TGTGCCAGCAGCTACGCAGGGATGGACATCCGGAGAATAAATGAAAAACTGTTTTTT
CASSYAGMDIRRINEKLFF
>TRBD2|TRBV12-3/TRBV12-4|NA|TRBJ2-5
TGTGCCAGCAAGACTAGCGGTCAAGAGACCCAGTACTTC
CASKTSGQETQYF